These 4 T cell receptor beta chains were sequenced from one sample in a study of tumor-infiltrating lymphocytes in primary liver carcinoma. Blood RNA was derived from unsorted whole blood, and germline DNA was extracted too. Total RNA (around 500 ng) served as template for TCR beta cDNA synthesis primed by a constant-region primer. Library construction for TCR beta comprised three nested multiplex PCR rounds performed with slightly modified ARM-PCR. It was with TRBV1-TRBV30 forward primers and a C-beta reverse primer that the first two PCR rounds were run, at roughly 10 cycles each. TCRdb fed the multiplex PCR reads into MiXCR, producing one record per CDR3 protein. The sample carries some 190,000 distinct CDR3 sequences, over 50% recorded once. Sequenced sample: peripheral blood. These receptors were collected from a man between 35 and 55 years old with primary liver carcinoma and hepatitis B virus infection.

The CDR3 DNA sequence: TGTGCCAGCAGTTACCCCTCAGGGGCGGGTAATCAGCCCCAGCATTTT. Translation gives CASSYPSGAGNQPQHF. The chain couples TRBV6-6 to TRBJ1-5; TRBD1 is a possible D gene (6 bases). V was trimmed by 2 bases and J by 4 bases, leaving 15 bases between them. CDR3 size: 16 residues. CDR1 and CDR2 from the germline V gene are MNHNY and SVGAGI (reference sequence).

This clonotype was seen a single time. The CDR3 region is CASSLYGGDTEAFF. DNA for the CDR3: TGTGCCAGCAGTTTATACGGGGGGGATACTGAAGCTTTCTTT. The rearrangement links TRBV12-3 or TRBV12-4 to TRBJ1-1; TRBD1 is a possible D gene (5 bases). The CDR3 contains 14 residues. Trimming left V 2 bases short and J 5 bases short, with 12 bases between.

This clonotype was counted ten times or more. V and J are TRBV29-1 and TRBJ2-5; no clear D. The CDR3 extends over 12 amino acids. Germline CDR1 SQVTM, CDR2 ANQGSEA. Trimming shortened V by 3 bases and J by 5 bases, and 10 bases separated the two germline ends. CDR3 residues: CSVDSLWETQYF. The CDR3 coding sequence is TGCAGCGTTGACTCCCTGTGGGAGACCCAGTACTTC.

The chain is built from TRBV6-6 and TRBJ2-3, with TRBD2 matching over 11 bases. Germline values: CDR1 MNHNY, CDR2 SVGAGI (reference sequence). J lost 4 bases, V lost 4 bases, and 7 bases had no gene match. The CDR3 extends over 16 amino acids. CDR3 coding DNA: TGTGCCAGCAGTTTTCTACTAGCGGGAGAAGCAGATACGCAGTATTTT. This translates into CASSFLLAGEADTQYF.